Presented here are 9 T cell receptor beta chains from one specimen sequenced in a study of blood T cell repertoires in COVID-19. Assay used: immunoSEQ multiplex PCR; TCRdb lists only in-frame clones, some missing. This table holds approximately 70,000 clones, approximately 86% found once. Sample: peripheral blood. Receptors originate from an older woman with acute or convalescent COVID-19.

The genes are TRBV6-1 and TRBJ1-3, with 9 bases lining up with TRBD1. V shed 1 base, J shed 4 bases, and the junction held 2 bases outside the gene matches. The length of the CDR3 is 15 residues. Germline V gene lookup returns CDR1 MNHNS and CDR2 SASEGT. The CDR3, as DNA: TGTGCCAGCAGTGAAGGTGGGACAGGGGGAAACACCATATATTTT. Amino acids: CASSEGGTGGNTIYF.

The chain recombines TRBV6-2 or TRBV6-3 with TRBJ2-3; perhaps TRBD2 as D (6 bases). Germline V gene lookup returns CDR1 MNHEY and CDR2 SVGEGT. The length of the CDR3 is 14 residues. Trimming removed 6 bases at V and 2 bases at J, with 12 bases between. The CDR3 DNA sequence: TGTGCCAGCAGCCACCGACTAGACACAGATACGCAGTATTTT. Protein: CASSHRLDTDTQYF.

This clone was seen a single time. The chain combines TRBV11-2 with TRBJ2-7, with D perhaps matching TRBD2 (5 bases). Trimming took 5 bases from V and 4 from J, leaving 12 bases between them. The germline V gene has CDR1 SGHAT and CDR2 FQNNGV. The CDR3 is 13 residues long. The DNA for the CDR3 is TGTGCCAGCAGCCCAGTTCGGGGTTACGAGCAGTACTTC. The encoded protein is CASSPVRGYEQYF.

The chain is built from TRBV27 and TRBJ1-5; tentative D call: TRBD1 (5 bases). The CDR3 totals 16 residues. Germline V lookup: CDR1 MNHEY, CDR2 SMNVEV (reference sequence). With 6 bases removed from V and 6 bases from J, the gap between germline ends came to 21 bases. The CDR3 is CASRHHYSGDAQPQHF. In DNA, the CDR3 is TGTGCCAGCAGACACCACTATTCGGGGGACGCTCAGCCCCAGCATTTT.

To note about this clone: The junction shows a germline mismatch at one end, possibly a read error. The gene calls are TRBV10-3 and TRBJ2-5; TRBD2 agrees at 9 bases. The V gene's germline CDR1 is ENHRY and CDR2 SYGVKD. CDR3 length: 13 residues. The CDR3 DNA is TGTGCCATCAGTGAGTCAACTAGCGGGCCCCAACACTTC. Its protein is CAISESTSGPQHF.

The chain combines TRBV29-1 with TRBJ1-1; tentatively, D is TRBD1 (5 bases). V was cut by 1 base and J by 4 bases, with 10 bases left in between. Germline-derived CDR1 and CDR2 are SQVTM and ANQGSEA. This CDR3 spans 13 amino acids. The CDR3 region has the DNA TGCAGCGTTGAAGGTGGGGGAGGCACTGAAGCTTTCTTT. This gives the protein CSVEGGGGTEAFF.

The gene calls are TRBV2 and TRBJ2-7, with a weak D call TRBD1 (7 bases). Germline V gives CDR1 SNHLY, CDR2 FYNNEI. V was shortened by 11 bases and J by 1 base, with 18 bases between the two germline ends. The CDR3 is 14 residues long. The CDR3: CAYAGGGRSYEQYF. In nucleotides, the CDR3 is TGTGCCTACGCAGGAGGGGGCAGGTCCTACGAGCAGTACTTC.

The CDR3 loop reads CATPPGLGREQYF. CDR3 bases: TGCGCCACTCCCCCCGGACTAGGGCGGGAGCAGTACTTC. V and J are TRBV10-1 and TRBJ2-7; the match to TRBD2 covers 7 bases. V lost 10 bases to trimming and J lost 7 bases; unmatched junction nucleotides: 13. The germline V gene has CDR1 WNHNN and CDR2 SYGVQD (reference sequence). The CDR3 extends over 13 amino acids.

The gene calls are TRBV3-1 (or the pseudogene TRBV3-2) and TRBJ1-2; D is perhaps TRBD1 (6 bases). Trimming removed 6 bases from V and 5 bases from J, with 25 bases in between. Germline CDR1 is LGHDT and CDR2 is YNNKEL (reference sequence). The CDR3 covers 17 residues. CDR3 sequence reads: CASSRQVDPMFGYGYTF. The CDR3, as DNA: TGTGCCAGCAGTCGACAGGTTGACCCCATGTTCGGGTATGGCTACACCTTC.